This T cell receptor (beta chain) is drawn from a study of blood T cells in healthy people across ages. Alongside a J-beta primer mix, a sample-barcoded 5' primer served in a second PCR lasting about 6 to 12 cycles. TCRdb itself ran the 5' RACE reads through MiXCR, one entry per CDR3 protein. The table shows about 970,000 distinct CDR3 sequences, with about 51% occurring only once. The CDR3 runs to 13 residues. Germline CDR1 KGHSH, CDR2 LQKENI. V lost 1 base and J lost 7, with 10 bases in between. The sequenced sample consisted of blood. The chain has TRBV18 and TRBJ2-5; unclear D gene. This receptor was obtained from a woman aged 55 to 70 in good health. The CDR3 region is CASSPRGSPTQYF. The CDR3 coding sequence is TGTGCCAGCTCACCACGCGGTTCTCCGACCCAGTACTTC. The variable domain in full, completed from reference TRBV18 and TRBJ2-5, reads NAGVMQNPRHLVRRRGQEARLRCSPMKGHSHVYWYRQLPEEGLKFMVYLQKENIIDESGMPKERFSAEFPKEGPSILRIQQVVRGDSAAYFCASSPRGSPTQYFGPGTRLLVL.